The 18 T cell receptor beta chains given below trace back to one sample, sequenced in a study of regulatory T cells in long-lasting Graves disease. Stated time point: persistent/refractory GD, antithyroid drugs over 5 years with positive TRAb. RNA from PBMCs was the source of the TCR library. Building of the TCR beta libraries involved iRepertoire HTBI primers and Arm-PCR of CDR3 regions. TCRdb itself ran the multiplex PCR reads through MiXCR, one entry per CDR3 protein. The profile shows 450,000 or so distinct CDR3 sequences, about 20% of them singletons. Sequences were derived from peripheral blood mononuclear cells (PBMCs), sampled when the disease was refractory, from a patient treated with antithyroid drugs. These receptors came from a female donor with Graves disease.

The V and J genes are TRBV15 and TRBJ2-2, with D unresolved. The CDR3 sequence is 17 residues long. Germline V gives CDR1 LNHNV, CDR2 YYDKDF (reference sequence). V lost 0 bases to trimming and J lost 1 base, with 12 bases between them. In DNA form, the CDR3 reads TGTGCCACCAGCAGAGATCGAACTACCTTGAACACCGGGGAGCTGTTTTTT. It is translated as CATSRDRTTLNTGELFF.

This clonotype has a handful of counts. The J gene is TRBJ1-2, the V gene TRBV19; 8 nucleotides agree with TRBD1. CDR3 size: 15 residues. Germline V gene data show CDR1 as LNHDA and CDR2 as SQIVND (reference sequence). The V and J ends lost 8 bases and 7 bases, in that order; junction bases with no gene match: 15. The CDR3 is CASGDDGQGKAGYTF. The DNA of the CDR3 is TGTGCCAGTGGGGACGATGGACAGGGAAAAGCTGGCTACACCTTC.

The chain recombines TRBV3-1 with TRBJ2-2, with 10 bases matching TRBD1. The V gene end was trimmed by 0 bases and the J gene end by 7 bases; junction bases not matched to a gene: 2. Looked up from germline, CDR1 is LGHDT and CDR2 is YNNKEL (reference sequence). CDR3 length: 15 amino acids. CDR3 nucleotides: TGTGCCAGCAGCCAAGACGGGACAGGGGACGGGGAGCTGTTTTTT. Translating gives CASSQDGTGDGELFF.

This clonotype was observed many times. The chain employs TRBV2 and TRBJ1-1, with a weak D call TRBD1 (5 bases). CDR1 and CDR2 from the germline V gene are SNHLY and FYNNEI. This CDR3 is 15 amino acids long. Deletions cut 6 bases from V and 7 bases from J, with 21 bases between. The CDR3 coding sequence is TGTGCCAGCAGCGTAGATTCAGGGCTCAATTATGAAGCTTTCTTT. Protein: CASSVDSGLNYEAFF.

This chain connects TRBV12-5 to TRBJ2-1; perhaps TRBD1 as D (5 bases). V was trimmed by 0 bases and J by 10 bases, leaving 10 bases between them. Germline assignment: CDR1 LGHNT and CDR2 FRNRAP. The CDR3 covers 13 residues. CDR3 nucleotide sequence: TGTGCTAGTGGTTTGGTACAGGCTCGGGAGCAGTTCTTC. Protein product: CASGLVQAREQFF.

V usage is TRBV5-1 and J usage is TRBJ1-2; tentatively, D is TRBD1 (6 bases). Germline CDR1 is SGHRS and CDR2 is YFSETQ. The CDR3 runs to 14 residues. Trimming shortened V by 4 bases and J by 7 bases, and 17 bases separated the two germline ends. Here the CDR3 DNA reads TGCGCCAGCAGCCCAGGGAGGTCGGGGGCTGGCTACACCTTC. This encodes CASSPGRSGAGYTF. Drawing the rest from reference TRBV5-1 and TRBJ1-2, the complete variable domain is KAGVTQTPRYLIKTRGQQVTLSCSPISGHRSVSWYQQTPGQGLQFLFEYFSETQRNKGNFPGRFSGRQFSNSRSEMNVSTLELGDSALYLCASSPGRSGAGYTFGSGTRLTVV.

The rearrangement joins TRBV19 to TRBJ1-1; TRBD1 aligns across 8 bases. This CDR3 is 12 amino acids long. In germline, CDR1 is LNHDA, CDR2 SQIVND (reference sequence). V lost 8 bases and J lost 7; bases outside the gene matches: 6. The CDR3 DNA follows: TGTGCCAGTTACTTACAGGGGGTTGAAGCTTTCTTT. It specifies CASYLQGVEAFF.

The J gene is TRBJ1-3, the V gene TRBV20-1; D is unresolved. CDR1 and CDR2 (germline): DFQATT, SNEGSKA (reference sequence). This CDR3 comprises 15 residues. Trimming shortened V by 1 base and J by 2 bases, and 12 bases separated the two germline ends. CDR3 region: CSARVSMVTGNTIYF. CDR3 sequence (DNA): TGCAGTGCTAGAGTTTCCATGGTAACTGGAAACACCATATATTTT.

Many counts were recorded for this clonotype. The gene calls are TRBV28 and TRBJ1-6; a weak D match, TRBD1 (6 bases). Trimming shortened V by 8 bases and J by 6 bases, and 11 bases separated the two germline ends. CDR1 is MDHEN, CDR2 SYDVKM, per germline. CDR3 length: 13 residues. CDR3 nucleotide sequence: TGTGCCAGCCAGGGGAGCGGTAATTCACCCCTCCACTTT. Amino acid sequence: CASQGSGNSPLHF.

The chain carries TRBV19 and TRBJ2-5, with D perhaps matching TRBD1 (6 bases). The CDR3 is made up of 16 amino acids. Germline V gene sequence: CDR1 LNHDA, CDR2 SQIVND (reference sequence). V was shortened by 6 bases and J by 2 bases, with 19 bases between the two germline ends. The CDR3 nucleotides read TGTGCCAGTAGAAAATCTCGCGACAGGCCACAAGAGACCCAGTACTTC. This codes for CASRKSRDRPQETQYF.

In this sample, this clonotype turned up a few times. The rearrangement uses TRBV14 and TRBJ1-6, with D unresolved. Looked up from germline, CDR1 is SGHDN and CDR2 is FVKESK. V gave up 9 bases and J gave up 8 bases, with 8 bases separating them. This CDR3 contains 11 residues. The CDR3 DNA follows: TGTGCCAGTTACCTCGATTCACCCCTCCACTTT. It translates to CASYLDSPLHF.

To note about this clonotype: With only one base between it and a far larger clone, this is likely a read error. The CDR3: CASSDDRRTYEQYF. Here the CDR3 DNA reads TGTGCCAGCAGTGATGACAGGAGGACCTACGAGCAGTACTTC. The chain combines TRBV7-9 with TRBJ2-7; a possible D gene is TRBD1 (6 bases). The CDR3 runs to 14 residues. Germline V gene data show CDR1 as SEHNR and CDR2 as FQNEAQ (reference sequence). Trimming stripped 6 bases from V and 2 bases from J, with 14 bases between.

This clonotype was counted many times. The chain employs TRBV27 and TRBJ1-3; TRBD1 might be the D (6 bases). This CDR3 is 14 amino acids long. Trimming pared 8 bases from V and 0 bases from J, leaving 11 bases between. CDR1 is MNHEY, CDR2 SMNVEV, per germline (reference sequence). This CDR3 reads CASRPTGSGNTIYF. As DNA, the CDR3 is TGTGCCAGCCGCCCGACAGGCTCTGGAAACACCATATATTTT.

The table lists this clonotype with many counts. The chain uses TRBV20-1 and TRBJ1-2; TRBD1 is a possible D gene (6 bases). This CDR3 is built from 12 residues. Germline V CDR1 and CDR2: DFQATT, SNEGSKA (reference sequence). CDR3 sequence: CSAEGGNYGYTF. The CDR3 DNA is TGCAGCGCCGAAGGGGGGAACTATGGCTACACCTTC.

Worth noting for this clonotype: A clone one base away is much larger, so this may be a read error. The chain recombines TRBV28 with TRBJ2-5; TRBD2 agrees at 9 bases. The CDR3 spans 15 residues. J was trimmed by 5 bases and V by 2 bases; bases with no gene match: 6. Per germline, CDR1 MDHEN and CDR2 SYDVKM. The DNA of the CDR3 is TGTGCCAGCAGTTTAGGGGCGGGGGGGTCTGAGACCCAGTACTTC. Protein: CASSLGAGGSETQYF. The full variable domain, with the rest looked up from reference TRBV28 and TRBJ2-5, is DVKVTQSSRYLVKRTGEKVFLECVQDMDHENMFWYRQDPGLGLRLIYFSYDVKMKEKGDIPEGYSVSREKKERFSLILESASTNQTSMYLCASSLGAGGSETQYFGPGTRLLVL.

This clonotype was counted between two and nine times. This chain connects TRBV28 to TRBJ1-6; D gene uncertain. The CDR3 is 14 amino acids. Germline V gene sequence: CDR1 MDHEN, CDR2 SYDVKM. Trimming removed 1 base from V and 7 bases from J, with 8 bases in between. CDR3 sequence: CASSLSDQNSPLHF. The DNA of the CDR3 is TGTGCCAGCAGTTTATCCGACCAGAATTCACCCCTCCACTTT.

The chain links TRBV11-2 to TRBJ2-1; tentative D call: TRBD1 (5 bases). Between the trimmed V and J ends, which lost 2 bases and 10 bases, there was a span of 9 bases. This CDR3 has 12 amino acids. CDR1 and CDR2 from the germline V gene are SGHAT and FQNNGV. The chain's CDR3 is CASSLQGREQFF. The CDR3 nucleotides are TGTGCCAGCAGCTTACAGGGAAGGGAGCAGTTCTTC.

This clonotype was detected only a few times. A junction boundary mismatches the germline segment, possibly from a read error. V gene TRBV7-2 combines with J gene TRBJ1-1; D call uncertain. The CDR3 is 11 amino acids. CDR1 and CDR2 (germline): SGHTA, FQGNSA. DNA for the CDR3: TGTGCCAACAGCTATGCGGGCGAAGCTTTCTTT. This codes for CANSYAGEAFF.